The clone carrying this T cell receptor (beta chain) was seen only once. V shed 2 bases and J shed 4 bases, with 14 bases lying between them. CDR1 and CDR2 (germline): SGHNT, YYREEE (reference sequence). The CDR3 length is 15 residues. Clones were read by immunoSEQ multiplex PCR, and TCRdb kept only the in-frame ones, dropping some. The profile shows under 130,000 clones, about 92% of them singletons. The data originate from a study of blood T cell repertoires in COVID-19. V gene TRBV5-4 combines with J gene TRBJ2-3, with a tentative D call TRBD2 (5 bases). The sequenced sample consisted of peripheral blood. The sequence was collected from a woman aged 80 or over in a cohort sampled during active COVID-19. CDR3 residues: CASSFPGDLADTQYF. The CDR3 DNA follows: TGTGCCAGCAGCTTCCCCGGGGATCTCGCAGATACGCAGTATTTT. Variable domain in full (rest from reference TRBV5-4 and TRBJ2-3): ETGVTQSPTHLIKTRGQQVTLRCSSQSGHNTVSWYQQALGQGPQFIFQYYREEENGRGNFPPRFSGLQFPNYSSELNVNALELDDSALYLCASSFPGDLADTQYFGPGTRLTVL.